This TCR beta chain was recorded in a study of blood T cell repertoires in COVID-19 (dated by TCRdb to 2018 to 2021). For context, the study as a whole: Samples from collaborators originated in the United States, Italy and Spain and spanned both the acute and convalescent phases of COVID-19. The samples were drawn from the first 160 participants of the ongoing ImmuneRACE study and from some 1,300 subjects provided by 6 global collaborators. The material from the prospective study consisted of cDNA or gDNA derived from T cells, B-cell-depleted T cells, or PBMCs. A freely available public database, intended as a resource for researchers studying the immune response to SARS-CoV-2, is where the repertoires were released. Subjects who had been exposed to COVID-19, were actively infected with it, or had recovered from it provided the deeply sampled blood TCRbeta repertoires that made up the dataset. The sample metadata nearly always contained a de-identified subject ID, COVID-19 status, age in years and sex. Where available, HLA class I and class II types were taken from metadata supplied by the sample provider and were not determined by assay-based typing. What the research found in general, with its limitations: How much clinical and demographic metadata was included differed by source and by participant, and the metadata was provided uncurated.

V and J are truncated by 0 bases and 7 bases respectively, leaving an intervening sequence of 8 bases. The germline V gene encodes CDR1 SGHRS and CDR2 YFSETQ. Taken from cysteine to phenylalanine, the CDR3 has 14 residues. CDR3 DNA is the only sequence kept; it has 42 bases, read in frame from the first base. One collaborating source in Seattle enrolled patients during active infection and followed them longitudinally through the course of disease. The collaborating institutions used their own protocols to collect whole blood in K2EDTA tubes. For TCRbeta analysis, collaborators shipped samples as frozen whole blood, isolated PBMCs, or DNA extracted from either of those sample types. TCRbeta CDR3 regions were amplified from genomic DNA by means of the immunoSEQ Assay, a bias-controlled multiplex PCR. The study's processing was this. Within the assay, amplification of reference gene primers was used to estimate how many nucleated cells each sample contained. To quantify the absolute abundance of each unique TCRbeta CDR3 rearrangement, sequence reads were collapsed and filtered. For each sample, productive Simpson clonality was calculated by taking the square root of Simpson's diversity index across productive rearrangements. Entries here come from immuneACCESS through TCRdb and include only in-frame sequences with V and J called. Some clones fail to appear in such tables; in the studies checked, an unresolved V gene covers under half of the shortfall, and the cause of the remainder is unknown. V, J and clone size derive from that table, while D and trimming were established from the DNA sequence. This sample has under 250,000 clones in its table, and around 88% of those were observed once. In total, the top ten clones hold roughly 5.2% of the sample.

Points on this clone: Its antigen is unknown. Base qualities are not at hand, and no much larger clone is one base apart.

The TCR originated in a woman of 80 years or more with COVID-19, enrolled during active disease. The chain is encoded by TRBV5-1 joined to TRBJ1-6, with a tentative D gene TRBD1 over 5 matching bases. Sequencing input: peripheral blood. CDR3 protein: CASSLAGNNSPLHF. The DNA sequence is given as TGCGCCAGCAGCTTGGCAGGGAACAATTCACCCCTCCACTTT.